This TCR beta chain was profiled in a study of molecular identifiers for immune sequencing clone quantification. Study-wide context: Split five ways in replicates, RNA from roughly 20,000 or 100,000 naive CD8 cells had four portions sequenced. Study findings and constraints: The share of molecules held by clones above 20 RNA copies was over 99% in effector cells and under 1% in naive cells. Clone sizes that are highly expanded could be underestimated when identical TCR molecules share a barcode.

Germline V lookup: CDR1 SGHVS, CDR2 FNYEAQ. The CDR3 runs 17 residues. This clonotype was observed once. Its specificity is not known. The junction does not match germline at one end; this may be a read error. Preparation of the bulk TCR libraries relied on previously described methods and listed TCR primers. TCRdb recomputed calls from the PCR reads with MiXCR, one row per CDR3 protein. The repertoire consists of hundreds of thousands of distinct CDR3 sequences, with around 25% occurring once and the leading ten covering 0.78%. The source is a human donor in good health. Some libraries in this study had Jurkat cell RNA spiked in. The sequenced sample was naive CD8+ T cells from blood, with Jurkat cell RNA spiked in. Subset meaning: FACS-sorted CD8+CD4-CCR7+CD45RA+ naive T cells. The chain employs TRBV7-6 and TRBJ2-5, with D perhaps assigned TRBD1 or TRBD2 (5 bases each). In DNA, the CDR3 is TGTGCCAGCAGCTTAAACTGGGACCCCAGTAAACCAGAGCCCCAGTACTTC. The encoded protein is CASSLNWDPSKPEPQYF.